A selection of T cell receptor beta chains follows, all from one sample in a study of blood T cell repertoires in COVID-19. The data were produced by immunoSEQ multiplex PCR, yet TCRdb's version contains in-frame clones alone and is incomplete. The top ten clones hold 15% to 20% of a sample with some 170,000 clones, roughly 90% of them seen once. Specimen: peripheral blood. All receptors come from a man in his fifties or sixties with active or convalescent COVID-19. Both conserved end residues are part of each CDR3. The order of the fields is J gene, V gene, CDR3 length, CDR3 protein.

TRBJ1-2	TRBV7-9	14	CASSPPGQTYGYTF
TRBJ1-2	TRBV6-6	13	CASSYLADYGYTF
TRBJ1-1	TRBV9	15	CASSVDSRGGTEAFF
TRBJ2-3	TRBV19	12	CASSTRTDTQYF
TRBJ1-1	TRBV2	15	CANRGRTGMNTEAFF
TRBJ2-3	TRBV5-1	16	CASSSTLGEGTDTQYF
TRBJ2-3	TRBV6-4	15	CASSDGSGGADTQYF
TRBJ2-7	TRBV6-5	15	CASRTGTGGLYEQYF
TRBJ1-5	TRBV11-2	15	CASSSTGGAGQPQHF
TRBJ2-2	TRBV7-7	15	CASSPRGYNTGELFF